This T cell receptor (beta chain) was observed in a study of beta chain features in type 1 diabetes. Study-wide results and limits: In all four CD4+ subsets, TCRB CDR3 length was significantly, moderately reduced in type 1 diabetes.

Expressed TCRB transcripts were sequenced because the entire RNA isolate underwent reverse transcription. Method: immunoSEQ multiplex PCR; TCRdb's copy keeps in-frame clones and lacks some. The sample includes about 160,000 clones, around 63% seen only once; the top ten take about 0.089%. Details on this clone: The antigen remains undetermined.

V lost 4 bases and J lost 1, with 11 bases in between. In germline, CDR1 is MRHNA, CDR2 SNTAGT. CDR3 length: 15 residues. Using CD45RO/CCR7/CD25/CD127/CD95/CD27, CD4+ naive, central memory, regulatory and stem cell-like memory cells were sorted. Every sorted population was more than 95% pure. The chain carries TRBV6-4 and TRBJ2-1; TRBD1 might be the D (6 bases). The sequence was collected from a man under 40 with type 1 diabetes. The sequenced sample consisted of naive CD4+ T cells from blood. CDR3 bases: TGTGCCAGCAGTGCCGGACAGTCATCCTACAATGAGCAGTTCTTC. It codes for CASSAGQSSYNEQFF.